This TCR beta chain was observed in a study of blood T cells in healthy people across ages. In the study overall: Per two T cells, template switching captured roughly one barcoded beta molecule.

Study-wide points: A roughly linear fall in TCR beta diversity per million T cells was seen with increasing age. The study found more naive CD4+ cells and higher diversity in long-lived than aged donors.

A J-beta primer mix and a sample-barcoded 5' primer were used in a second PCR of roughly 7 to 12 cycles. Each of the cDNA molecules was tagged by a template-switch adaptor with 12 random nucleotides. One entry per CDR3 protein results from TCRdb running MiXCR on the 5' RACE reads. The sample lists under 800,000 distinct CDR3 sequences; 20% to 25% were seen once. This CDR3 is 16 amino acids long. V was cut by 11 bases and J by 3 bases, with 22 bases left in between. In germline, CDR1 is MDHEN, CDR2 SYDVKM. As regards this clonotype: Its antigen remains unknown.

The sequence derives from a man in his 70s in good health. The specimen was blood. The rearrangement links TRBV28 to TRBJ2-2; perhaps D is TRBD1 or TRBD2 (5 bases each). CDR3 nucleotide sequence: TGTGCCGGACAACCTGGGACGGATACTTACACCGGGGAGCTGTTTTTT. It translates to CAGQPGTDTYTGELFF.